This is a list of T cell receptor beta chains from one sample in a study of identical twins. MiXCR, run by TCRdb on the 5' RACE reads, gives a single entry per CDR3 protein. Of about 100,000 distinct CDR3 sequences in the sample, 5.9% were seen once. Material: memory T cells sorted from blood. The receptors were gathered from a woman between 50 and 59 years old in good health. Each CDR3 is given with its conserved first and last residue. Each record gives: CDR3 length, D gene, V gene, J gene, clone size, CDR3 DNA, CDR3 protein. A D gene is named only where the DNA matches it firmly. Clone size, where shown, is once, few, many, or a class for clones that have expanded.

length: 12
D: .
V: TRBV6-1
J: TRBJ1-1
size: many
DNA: TGTGCCAGCAGTGTCAACAGGGAGGGAGCTTTCTTT
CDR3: CASSVNREGAFF

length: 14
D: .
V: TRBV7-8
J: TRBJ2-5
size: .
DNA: TGTGCCAGCGGCCAGGGGAGCCCCCGGGAGACCCAGTACTTC
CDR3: CASGQGSPRETQYF

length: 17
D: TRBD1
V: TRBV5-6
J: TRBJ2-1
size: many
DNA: TGTGCCAGCAGCTCCTTATCCGGGACAGGGGGGAAGCTAGAGCAGTTCTTC
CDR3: CASSSLSGTGGKLEQFF

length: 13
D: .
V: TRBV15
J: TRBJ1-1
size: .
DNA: TGTGCCACCAGCAGAGATTATGACACTGAAGCTTTCTTT
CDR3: CATSRDYDTEAFF

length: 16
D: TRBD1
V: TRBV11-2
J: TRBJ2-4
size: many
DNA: TGTGCCAGCAGGGATGCAGGGGGACCAACCAAAAACATTCAGTACTTC
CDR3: CASRDAGGPTKNIQYF

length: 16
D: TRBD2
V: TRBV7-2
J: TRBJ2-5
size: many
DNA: TGTGCCAGCAGCTTAAACCTAGCGGGATACGGAGAGACCCAGTACTTC
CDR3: CASSLNLAGYGETQYF

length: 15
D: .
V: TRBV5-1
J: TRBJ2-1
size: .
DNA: TGCGCCAGCAGCTTGGTCGCTAGCGAGAGCGATGAGCAGTTCTTC
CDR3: CASSLVASESDEQFF

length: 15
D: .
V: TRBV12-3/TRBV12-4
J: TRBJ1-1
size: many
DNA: TGTGCCAGCAGTTACCCTGGGGCCTACAATTCCGAAGCTTTCTTT
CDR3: CASSYPGAYNSEAFF

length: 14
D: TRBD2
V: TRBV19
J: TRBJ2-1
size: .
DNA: TGTGCCAGTAGCTCTAGCGGGAGGGGCAATGAGCTGTTCTTC
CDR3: CASSSSGRGNELFF

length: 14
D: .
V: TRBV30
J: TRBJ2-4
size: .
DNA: TGTGCCTGGAGTGTAAGGGGAGATCGGAACATTCAGTACTTC
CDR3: CAWSVRGDRNIQYF

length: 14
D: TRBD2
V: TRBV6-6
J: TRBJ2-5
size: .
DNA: TGTGCCACACAAAGCGTTCTAGCGGGAGAGACCCAGTACTTC
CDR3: CATQSVLAGETQYF

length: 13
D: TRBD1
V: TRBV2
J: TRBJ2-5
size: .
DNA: TGTGCCAGCAGTCAACAGGGGGAAGAGACCCAGTACTTC
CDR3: CASSQQGEETQYF

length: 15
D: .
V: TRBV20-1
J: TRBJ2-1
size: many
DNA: TGCAGTGCTCCTGCGACAGGGAGGTCCTACAATGAGCAGTTCTTC
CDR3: CSAPATGRSYNEQFF

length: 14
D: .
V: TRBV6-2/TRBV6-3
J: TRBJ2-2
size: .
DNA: TGTGCCAGCAGAACCAGATCTCTGACCGGGGAGCTGTTTTTT
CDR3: CASRTRSLTGELFF

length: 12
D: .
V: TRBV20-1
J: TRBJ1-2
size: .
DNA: TGCAGTGCTGAGGACCGCTACTATGGCTACCCCTTC
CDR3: CSAEDRYYGYPF

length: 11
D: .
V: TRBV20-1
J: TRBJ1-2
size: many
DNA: TGCAGTGCTAGAGATCCGGGTGGCTACACCTTC
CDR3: CSARDPGGYTF

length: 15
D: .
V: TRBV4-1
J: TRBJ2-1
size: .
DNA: TGCGCCAGCAGCCCTCAACCCAGCTCCTACAATGAGCAGTTCTTC
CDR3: CASSPQPSSYNEQFF

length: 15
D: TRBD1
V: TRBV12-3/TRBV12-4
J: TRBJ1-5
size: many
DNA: TGTGCCAGCACCCTCGGGACAGGGGAGCGGCAGCCCCAGCATTTT
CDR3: CASTLGTGERQPQHF

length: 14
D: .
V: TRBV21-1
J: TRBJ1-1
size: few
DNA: TGTGCCAGCAGTCCCCTCAGGGGTCACACTGAAGCTTTCTTT
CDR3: CASSPLRGHTEAFF

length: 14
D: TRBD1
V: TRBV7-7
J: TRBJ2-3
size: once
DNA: TGTGCCAGCAGCTCAGGGGGCCGCACAGATACGCAGTATTTT
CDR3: CASSSGGRTDTQYF

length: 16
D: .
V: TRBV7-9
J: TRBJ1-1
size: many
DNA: TGTGCCAGCAGCTTATCATCCGGGCCGTGGAACACTGAAGCTTTCTTT
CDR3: CASSLSSGPWNTEAFF

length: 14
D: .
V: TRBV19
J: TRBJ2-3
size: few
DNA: TGTGCCAGTAGTGAACCCCTAAAAGCGGATACGCAGTATTTT
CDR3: CASSEPLKADTQYF

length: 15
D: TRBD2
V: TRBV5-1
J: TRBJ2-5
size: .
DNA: TGCGCCAGCAGGGACTCCGGGACTACCCCCGGGACCCAGTACTTC
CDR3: CASRDSGTTPGTQYF

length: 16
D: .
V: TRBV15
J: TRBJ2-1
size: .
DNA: TGTGCCACCAGCAGGCTTCTAGACAGGCGTGACAATGAGCAGTTCTTC
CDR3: CATSRLLDRRDNEQFF

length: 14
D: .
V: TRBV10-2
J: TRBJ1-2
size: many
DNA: TGCGCCAGCAGTGAGTCGATAGGCACCAGAGGGGGAACCTTC
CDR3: CASSESIGTRGGTF

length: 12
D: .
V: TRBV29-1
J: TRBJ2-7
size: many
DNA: TGCAGCGTTGTGCAGGAACCTTACGAGCAGTACTTC
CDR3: CSVVQEPYEQYF

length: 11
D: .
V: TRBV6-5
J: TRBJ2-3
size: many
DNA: TGTGCCAGCGAGCACACAGATACGCAGTATTTT
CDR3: CASEHTDTQYF

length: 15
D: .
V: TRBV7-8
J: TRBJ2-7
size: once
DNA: TGTGCCAGCAGCTTTGGGGTCGAGGGCTCCTACGAGCAGTACTTC
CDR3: CASSFGVEGSYEQYF

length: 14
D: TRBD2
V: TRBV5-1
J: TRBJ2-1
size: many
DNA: TGCGCCAGCAATCCAGCGGGAGGGTACAATGAGCAGTTCTTC
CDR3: CASNPAGGYNEQFF

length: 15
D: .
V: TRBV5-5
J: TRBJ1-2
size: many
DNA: TGTGCCAGCAGCTCAAGTGGGACGCGGAACTATGGCTACACCTTC
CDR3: CASSSSGTRNYGYTF

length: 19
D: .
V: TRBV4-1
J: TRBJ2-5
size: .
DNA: TGCGCCAGCAGCCAGACACCCACCGGGACAACGGGGCCTCAAGAGACCCAGTACTTC
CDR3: CASSQTPTGTTGPQETQYF

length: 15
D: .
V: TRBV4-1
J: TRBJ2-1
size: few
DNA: TGCGCCAGCAGCGGCCGGGACAACGACTACAATGAGCAGTTCTTC
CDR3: CASSGRDNDYNEQFF

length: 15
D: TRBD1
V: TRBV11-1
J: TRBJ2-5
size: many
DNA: TGTGCCAGCAGCTCCAGGGACAGCTCCCAAGAGACCCAGTACTTC
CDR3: CASSSRDSSQETQYF

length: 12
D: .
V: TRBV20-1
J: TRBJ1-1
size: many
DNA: TGCAGCGACGGACATTTGGACACTGAAGCTTTCTTT
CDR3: CSDGHLDTEAFF

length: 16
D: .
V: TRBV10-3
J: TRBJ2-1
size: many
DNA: TGTGCCATCAGTGAGATAATACAGGGAGGGGGCAATGAGCAGTTCTTC
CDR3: CAISEIIQGGGNEQFF

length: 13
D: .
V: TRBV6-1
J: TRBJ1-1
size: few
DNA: TGTGCCAGCAGTTTAGAACCAGGCACTGAAGCTTTCTTT
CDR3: CASSLEPGTEAFF

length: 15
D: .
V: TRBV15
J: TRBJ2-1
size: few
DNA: TGTGCCACCAGCAGAGATTTTGGTGGTCTGGTCGAGCAGTTCTTC
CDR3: CATSRDFGGLVEQFF

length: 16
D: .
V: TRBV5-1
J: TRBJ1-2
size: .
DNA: TGCGCCAGCAGCTTGTCCCCCGACAGGCTTCTCTATGGCTACACCTTC
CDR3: CASSLSPDRLLYGYTF

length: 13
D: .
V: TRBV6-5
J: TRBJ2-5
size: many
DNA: TGTGCCAGCAGCCCCAGCCTGGCGGAGACCCAGTACTTC
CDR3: CASSPSLAETQYF

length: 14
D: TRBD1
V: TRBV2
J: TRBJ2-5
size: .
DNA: TGTGCCAGCAGCCCCGGGACAGGACGGGAGACCCAGTACTTC
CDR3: CASSPGTGRETQYF

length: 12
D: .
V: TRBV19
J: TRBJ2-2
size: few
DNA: TGTGCCAGTAGTCCCCAGGCCGGGGAGCTGTTTTTT
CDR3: CASSPQAGELFF

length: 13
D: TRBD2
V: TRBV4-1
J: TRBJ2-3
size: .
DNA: TGCGCCAGCAGCCGAAGCGGGGCAGATACGCAGTATTTT
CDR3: CASSRSGADTQYF

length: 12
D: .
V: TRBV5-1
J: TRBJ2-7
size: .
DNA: TGCGCCAGCAGGGCCAGGGTGGAAGAGCAGTACTTC
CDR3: CASRARVEEQYF

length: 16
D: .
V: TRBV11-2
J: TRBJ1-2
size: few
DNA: TGTGCCAGCAGCTTAGATAGTAGGGTTTCTAACTATGGCTACACCTTC
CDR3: CASSLDSRVSNYGYTF

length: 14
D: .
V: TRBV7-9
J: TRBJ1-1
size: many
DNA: TGTGCCAGCAGCTTAACGCAGGGAAACACTGAAGCTTTCTTT
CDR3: CASSLTQGNTEAFF

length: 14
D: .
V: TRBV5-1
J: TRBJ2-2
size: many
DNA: TGCGCCAGCTCTCGCCAAGGGAGCACCGGGGAGCTGTTTTTT
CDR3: CASSRQGSTGELFF

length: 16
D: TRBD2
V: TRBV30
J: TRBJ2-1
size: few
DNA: TGTGCCTGGTCTATTTGGGGAACTAGCGGGAGCGATGAGCAGTTCTTC
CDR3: CAWSIWGTSGSDEQFF

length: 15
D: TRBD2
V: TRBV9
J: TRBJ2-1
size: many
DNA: TGTGCCAGCAGCAGGAGCGGGGGGGGCTTCAACGAGCAGTTCTTC
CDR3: CASSRSGGGFNEQFF

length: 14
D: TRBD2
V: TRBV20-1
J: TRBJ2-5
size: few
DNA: TGCAGTGCTATGGGAACGCGGGAGGGAAAGACCCAGTACTTC
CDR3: CSAMGTREGKTQYF

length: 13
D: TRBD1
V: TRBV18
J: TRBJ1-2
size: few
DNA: TGTGCCAGCTCCGCCGGGACAGATTATGGCTACACCTTC
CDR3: CASSAGTDYGYTF

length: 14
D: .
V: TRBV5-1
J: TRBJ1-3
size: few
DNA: TGCGCCAGCAGCATGGGGGCGTCTGGAAACACCATATATTTT
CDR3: CASSMGASGNTIYF

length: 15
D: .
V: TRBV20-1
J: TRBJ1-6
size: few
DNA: TGCAGTGCTAGGGAGGGGGGAACGTGGAATTCACCCCTCCACTTT
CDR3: CSAREGGTWNSPLHF

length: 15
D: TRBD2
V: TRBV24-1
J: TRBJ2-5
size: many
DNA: TGTGCCACCAGTGATGGCGGGAGGGCCCTAGAGACCCAGTACTTC
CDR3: CATSDGGRALETQYF

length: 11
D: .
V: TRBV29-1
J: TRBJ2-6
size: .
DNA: TGCAGCGCGGGGGGGGCCAACGTCCTGACTTTC
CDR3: CSAGGANVLTF

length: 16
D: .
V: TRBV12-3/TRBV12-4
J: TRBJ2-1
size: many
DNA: TGTGCCAGCAGTTCTTGGGGGGATAGTTCCCACAATGAGCAGTTCTTC
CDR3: CASSSWGDSSHNEQFF

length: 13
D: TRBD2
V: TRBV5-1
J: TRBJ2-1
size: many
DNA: TGCGCCAGCAGCGGACTAGCCGATGATGAGCAGTTCTTC
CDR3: CASSGLADDEQFF

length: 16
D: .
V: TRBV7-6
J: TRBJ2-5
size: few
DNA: TGTGCCAGCAGCCCTGAGATCACAGGTTACGGAGAGACCCAGTACTTC
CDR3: CASSPEITGYGETQYF

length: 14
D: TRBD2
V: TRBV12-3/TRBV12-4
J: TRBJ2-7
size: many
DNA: TGTGCCAGCACCCCCGAGGCGGGAGCCTACGAGCAGTACTTC
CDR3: CASTPEAGAYEQYF